Sequencing of this T cell receptor beta chain was carried out in a study of PD-1 blockade in mismatch repair-deficient tumors. The method was immunoSEQ multiplex PCR; TCRdb's version includes in-frame clones alone and lacks a portion of them. The sample shows about 110,000 clones, 60% to 85% of them seen only once. Study findings and constraints: Tumor-resident clones, often absent from pretreatment blood, expanded after pembrolizumab and then contracted.

In the case of this clone: Antigen specificity is unknown.

The source is an adult with mismatch repair-deficient cancer. Sample: peripheral blood, taken approximately 60 weeks after starting pembrolizumab.

CDR3 protein: CASSLGEGGDGYTF. The CDR3 nucleotides are TGTGCCAGCAGCCTCGGTGAGGGGGGAGATGGCTACACCTTC. The gene calls are TRBV7-9 and TRBJ1-2; D may be TRBD1 (6 bases). With 5 bases removed from V and 6 bases from J, the gap between germline ends came to 16 bases. Germline CDR1 reads SEHNR; CDR2 reads FQNEAQ (reference sequence). The CDR3 covers 14 residues.